This T cell receptor beta chain was captured in a study of cytomegalovirus exposure and HLA in healthy donors (TCRdb year 2017). The study in broad terms: According to an earlier analysis of 587 of the donors, 150 million to 200 million T cells yielded roughly 100 million unique TCR beta sequences and approximately 300 Gb of sequence data. Roughly 320 gigabases of sequencing data and around 80 million unique TCR sequences made up an early release that covered approximately 620 HLA-typed donors. The genetic ancestry cluster associated with self-reported Caucasian donors included around 76% of the roughly 400 genotyped donors. The study was designed to test whether signatures of past pathogen exposure could be identified by cataloging public T cell receptors. The T cell repertoires of 666 subjects were profiled by immunosequencing and related to cytomegalovirus serostatus. A separate validation cohort of 100 to 150 different subjects was used in addition to the 666-subject first cohort. High-throughput TCR immunosequencing, statistical association of individual TCRs with disease status, and machine learning were combined to predict cytomegalovirus infection status. In a later analysis, previously published TCR beta repertoires from several hundred donors were re-analyzed and high-resolution HLA genotyping was added so that TCR occurrence patterns could be studied. Rather than drawing on any new phenotypic data, the later analysis identified candidate immune exposures from TCR beta sequences and the way those sequences occurred across donors. In an earlier analysis of 500 to 650 of the donors, high-throughput TCR beta sequencing was used to judge whether each TCR beta V gene segment behaved as functional or pseudogenic. Donor age, sex, ethnicity and CMV serostatus were collected together with the repertoire data. In a later genetic analysis, genome-wide SNP genotypes for about 65% of the roughly 700 donors were used, and that subset was treated as a discovery cohort. All discovery cohort repertoires had been generated using a single sequencing platform. Class I and class II HLA loci were covered by the typing at four-digit resolution. The number of typed donors differed by locus: roughly 629-640 for A, B, C, DRB1 and DQB1; some 540 for DQA1; roughly 600 for DPA1; and about 450 for DPB1. Roughly five DR-DQ haplotypes were treated as single units for association and clustering because of strong linkage in the cohort. Among some 410 genotyped donors of the cohort, an average of around 250,000 unique TCR beta nucleotide sequences was sequenced per donor, of which approximately 19% were non-productive. The study at large found these results: Most CMV-associated TCR beta chains appeared to be HLA-restricted in a later analysis, and the HLA associations seemed to be driven largely by CMV exposure. An earlier analysis of approximately 600 of the donors showed that most TCR beta V segments appeared in productive rearrangements either about 87% or about 30% of the time, which broadly matched IMGT annotations. In vitro tests confirmed that three of the cytomegalovirus-associated TCR beta chains recognize cytomegalovirus antigens. An association between a missense DCLRE1C variant and V-gene and J-gene trimming of TCR beta chains was found in a later genetic analysis and replicated in an independent cohort. This cohort had only TCR beta chains sequenced, and the lack of alpha or paired-chain data limited which features could be detected. The authors suggested that the approach could potentially be generalized to other disease states and immunological phenotypes. Assigning TCR associations to individual alleles was difficult when HLA alleles, especially DR and DQ, strongly co-occurred. Linkage disequilibrium might explain the correlated functional status among segregating V segments, but an unknown experimental factor could not be ruled out. For the cohort, immune exposure information was limited to CMV serostatus. A further reported finding was that TCR beta sequences accurately predicted the HLA-A and HLA-B alleles for most subjects in the first cohort. The classifier was reported to diagnose cytomegalovirus status with high specificity and sensitivity in both the original cohort and the validation cohort. Compared with the roughly 700-donor mean, donors in an Asian-associated ancestry cluster had fewer N-insertions in productive TCRs, according to a later genetic analysis. Because the 87-base-pair reads could not distinguish some IMGT-functional V segments, including TRBV6-2 and TRBV6-3, those segments were excluded. A group of highly shared sequence variants was considered likely to be a technical artifact of the sequencing pipeline. Because counts were too low, seventeen rarely observed V segments, including chromosome 9 orphons, were left out of the earlier analysis of 587 of the donors. At a false discovery rate of 0.05, a later analysis linked under 20,000 TCR beta sequences to specific HLA alleles. Sequencing depth was assumed to be roughly uniform across donors in the presence/absence analyses, though that assumption may not hold. According to a later analysis, parvovirus B19, influenza, CMV and Epstein-Barr virus appeared linked to several top co-occurrence clusters. A total of roughly 160 TCR beta chains were listed by the study as associated with cytomegalovirus. Because HLA typing was unavailable for some donors at each locus, only the typed subset was used in association tests. A later analysis found that HLA-associated TCR beta chains were more clonally expanded and had lower generation probabilities than equally common non-associated chains. In a later analysis, the rate of TCR association differed among HLA loci, with DRB1 alleles having the most associated TCRs and HLA-C alleles having the fewest. Most TCR sequences were observed very rarely across donors, whereas some public TCRs were present in many individuals.

A note on this clone: Its antigen has not been determined. No qualities accompany the bases; no much larger clone lies one base away.

Library preparation used the immunoSEQ multiplex PCR assay. For the multiplex PCR, a mixture combining 60 forward primers for TCR Vbeta segments and 13 reverse primers for TCR Jbeta segments was used. The CDR3 region of rearranged TCR beta genes was amplified from genomic DNA by a multiplex PCR assay. The amplified TCR beta libraries were sequenced on the Illumina HiSeq System as 87-base-pair reads. In the paper's pipeline: In a later analysis, tens of millions of unique TCR beta chains were counted across the 690 or so repertoires, and roughly 11 million of these chains were shared by at least two donors. A nearest-neighbor algorithm error-corrected the raw reads and collapsed the reads into unique sequences, merging closely related sequences to remove PCR and sequencing errors. CDR3 sequences were aligned to IMGT reference sequences to assign V, D and J gene segments. For a sequence to be retained, a match of at least six nucleotides was required to both a V gene segment and a J gene segment. Rearrangements were called productive when the CDR3 lacked stop codons and stayed in frame with V and J; all others were non-productive. CDR3 was defined according to IMGT convention as the region running from the second conserved V-encoded cysteine to the conserved J-encoded phenylalanine. Sequences without an unambiguous match to a single V gene segment were excluded from the earlier analysis of almost 600 of the donors. In an earlier analysis of approximately 500 of the donors, a V segment was called functional when productive rearrangements were above 56.7%, and segregating when the standard deviation between donors exceeded 5%. A statistical classification framework was built to diagnose cytomegalovirus status from the catalog of TCR beta chain sequences. A later analysis assigned V and J genes by comparing TCR nucleotide sequences with IMGT/GENE-DB human TR gene sequences. Using the TCRdist pipeline, a later analysis assigned CDR3 sequences along with most-parsimonious VDJ recombination scenarios. In a later analysis, every TCR beta chain was defined by the combination of its CDR3 amino acid sequence and its V-gene family, and reads without a unique V-gene family were dropped. To address suspected cross-contamination and a sequencing artifact, a later analysis removed approximately 600 highly shared, low-generation-probability nucleotide sequences. A later analysis calculated a clonal expansion index for each public chain from normalized within-repertoire ranks of inferred template counts. In a later analysis, generation probabilities were computed using a VDJ recombination model fitted to out-of-frame rearrangements, and the results were checked against IGoR. In a later analysis, TCR-TCR, TCR-HLA and TCR-CMV co-occurrence was scored with hypergeometric tests, and a repertoire-size bias correction was applied to TCR pairs. To estimate false discovery rates, a later analysis permuted the HLA or CMV assignments 20 times. In a later analysis, co-occurring TCRs were grouped with DBSCAN, and TCRdist sequence similarity was added when clustering was performed within HLA-allele-positive subsets. Repertoires with fewer than 30,000 or more than 120,000 public chains were left out of co-occurrence clustering, as were four to six repertoires with anomalous nucleotide sharing. In TCRdb, the immuneACCESS table is reduced to in-frame sequences with V and J assigned. These tables do not hold every clone; where another copy was compared, an unresolved V gene accounts for under half, and the others remain unexplained. For V, J and clone size, that table is used; D and trimming come from the DNA. The sample yields about 180,000 clones; about four fifths were counted once. The ten largest make up under 2% of the sample.

Germline trimming amounts to 1 base on V and 5 bases on J, with 2 as the count of junction bases outside the gene matches. Counted from cysteine to phenylalanine, this CDR3 has 13 amino acids. This entry keeps only the CDR3 DNA: 39 bases, framed from base 1. The germline V gene (reference sequence) supplies CDR1 GTSNPN and CDR2 SVGIG. In total, about 650 healthy bone marrow donors made up the cohort. Cohort members were all nominally healthy when sampled, although unrecorded immune exposures were likely present. The donor was CMV seronegative and was included in the group of over 300 seronegative cohort members. A peripheral blood sample was collected from each donor, and TCR beta sequencing was performed on peripheral blood mononuclear cells. The Qiagen DNeasy Blood Extraction Kit was used to extract genomic DNA from the blood cell samples.

The clonotype comes from a woman aged 30 to 39 in good health and CMV-seronegative. The sequence links TRBV30 to TRBJ2-3, and TRBD2 aligns with 8 junction nucleotides. Sequenced sample: PBMCs. The nucleotides read TGTGCCTGGAGTGGCCGGGGGGGAGATACGCAGTATTTT. Translation gives CAWSGRGGDTQYF.